This TCR beta chain is from a study of cytomegalovirus exposure and HLA in healthy donors. For this clone: As yet, its antigen is unknown.

Study conclusions and caveats: Later genetic work tied a missense DCLRE1C variant to beta-chain V and J trimming.

Germline assignment: CDR1 SGHKS and CDR2 YYEKEE (reference sequence). The length of the CDR3 is 16 residues. Trimming shortened V by 2 bases and J by 4 bases, and 19 bases separated the two germline ends. PCR used 60 Vbeta primers and 13 Jbeta primers. The authors' processing: There were around 80 million unique TCR beta chains by a later count, and 8.5 million to 14 million of them were shared. The method was immunoSEQ multiplex PCR; TCRdb's version includes in-frame clones alone and lacks a portion of them. The DNA was the basis for D and trimming; V, J and clone size are from that table. The sample holds approximately 130,000 clones.

V is TRBV5-5 and J is TRBJ2-7; D is possibly TRBD2 (5 bases). The sample was PBMCs. The source is an older woman in good health and CMV-seronegative. The CDR3 is CASSFKLRAGGYEQYF. In DNA, the CDR3 is TGTGCCAGCAGCTTTAAGCTGCGGGCGGGTGGATACGAGCAGTACTTC.